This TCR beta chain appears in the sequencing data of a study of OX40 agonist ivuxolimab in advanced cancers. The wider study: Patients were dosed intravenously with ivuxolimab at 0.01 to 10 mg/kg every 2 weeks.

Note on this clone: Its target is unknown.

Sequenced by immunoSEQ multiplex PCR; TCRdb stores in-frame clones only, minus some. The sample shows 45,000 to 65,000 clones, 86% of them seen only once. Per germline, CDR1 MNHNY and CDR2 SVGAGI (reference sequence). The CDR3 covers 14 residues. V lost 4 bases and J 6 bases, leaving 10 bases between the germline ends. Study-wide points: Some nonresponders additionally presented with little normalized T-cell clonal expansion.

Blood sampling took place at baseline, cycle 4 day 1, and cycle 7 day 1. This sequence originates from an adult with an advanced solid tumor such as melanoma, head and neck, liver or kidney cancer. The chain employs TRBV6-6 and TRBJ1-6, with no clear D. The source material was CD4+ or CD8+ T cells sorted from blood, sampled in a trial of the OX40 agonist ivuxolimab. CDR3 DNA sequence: TGTGCCAGCAGTTCTGGGCCCAGTAATTCACCCCTCCACTTT. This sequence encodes CASSSGPSNSPLHF.